In its sample, the clone carrying this T cell receptor beta chain was seen a few times. The antigen is not known. This sample was taken from a study of cytomegalovirus exposure and HLA in healthy donors. Study-level results: Analysis performed later showed TCR beta chains linked to HLA being more clonally expanded than equally common others.

Vbeta (60) and Jbeta (13) primers were used in the PCR. The method was immunoSEQ multiplex PCR; TCRdb's version includes in-frame clones alone and lacks a portion of them. The sample lists over 150,000 clones; approximately 80% were seen once. Germline V gives CDR1 LGHNA, CDR2 YNFKEQ. The CDR3 runs 15 residues. With 0 bases removed from V and 1 base from J, the gap between germline ends came to 9 bases. The sequence derives from a boy younger than 10 in good health and CMV-seronegative. Sequencing input: PBMCs. V usage is TRBV4-2 and J usage is TRBJ1-1; D unresolved. CDR3 DNA sequence: TGTGCCAGCAGCCAAGAGGGAGGGTGGAACACTGAAGCTTTCTTT. Translated: CASSQEGGWNTEAFF.